Below, 14 T cell receptor beta chains from the same sample are listed, as sequenced in a study of shared clonotypes between healthy human individuals. TCRdb keeps only in-frame clones here, not all; method: immunoSEQ multiplex PCR. The data contain about 1 million clones, around four fifths of them singletons. The sample was memory CD4+ T cells sorted from blood. Subset in this sample: CD45RA-negative fraction. These receptors all come from a man aged 18-30 years in good health.

The chain is built from TRBV28 and TRBJ1-2; D is unclear. Germline values: CDR1 MDHEN, CDR2 SYDVKM. V was trimmed by 5 bases and J by 4 bases, leaving 14 bases between them. The CDR3 extends over 14 amino acids. CDR3 coding DNA: TGTGCCAGCAGTGCCCCTCAGGTTCCCTATGGCTACACCTTC. Translating gives CASSAPQVPYGYTF.

V and J are TRBV30 and TRBJ1-1; 8 bases are shared with TRBD1. Per the germline V gene, CDR1 is GTSNPN and CDR2 is SVGIG (reference sequence). J lost 2 bases, V lost 1 base, and 3 bases had no gene match. The CDR3 length is 14 residues. Here the CDR3 DNA reads TGTGCCTGGAGTGCCGACAGGGGAAACACTGAAGCTTTCTTT. It codes for CAWSADRGNTEAFF.

A note on this clone: At the DNA level, this CDR3 is encoded by other sequences in the same sample as well. The DNA of the CDR3 is TGCGCCAGCAGCTTGGAAGCACCGAACACTGAAGCTTTCTTT. Its translation: CASSLEAPNTEAFF. This chain links TRBV5-1 with TRBJ1-1; no definite D call. Between the trimmed V and J ends, which lost 0 bases and 1 base, there was a span of 7 bases. Germline V CDR1 and CDR2: SGHRS, YFSETQ. There are 14 residues in the CDR3.

The chain combines TRBV5-8 with TRBJ1-2; the D gene is possibly TRBD1 (5 bases). Germline CDR1 SGHTS, CDR2 YDEGEE. V dropped 4 bases and J dropped 4 bases, with 11 bases sitting between them. The CDR3 is 13 residues long. The CDR3 is CASSRQGPYGYTF. CDR3 bases: TGTGCCAGCAGCCGCCAGGGCCCCTATGGCTACACCTTC.

In this sample, this clone turned up a few times. This rearrangement joins TRBV2 to TRBJ1-1, with unresolved D. Trimming cost V 6 bases and J 10 bases, with 18 bases left between them. Germline loops: CDR1 SNHLY, CDR2 FYNNEI. The CDR3 sequence is 13 residues long. The CDR3 region has the DNA TGTGCCAGCAGAGAGGCCACAACTCTGGTAGCTTTCTTT. Amino acid sequence: CASREATTLVAFF.

This clone was picked up one time. The chain joins TRBV25-1 to TRBJ1-3; the D gene is possibly TRBD1 (5 bases). Germline V lookup: CDR1 MGHDK, CDR2 SYGVNS. This CDR3 contains 14 residues. Trimming took off 2 bases at V and 2 bases at J, with 7 bases between the two ends. For the CDR3, the DNA is TGTGCCAGCAGTGAACCGGGGGCTGGAAACACCATATATTTT. Translation gives CASSEPGAGNTIYF.

This clone was picked up one time. The genes are TRBV2 and TRBJ2-7; weak D call: TRBD1 (5 bases). CDR3 length: 14 residues. V dropped 3 bases and J dropped 0 bases, with 9 bases sitting between them. Germline values: CDR1 SNHLY, CDR2 FYNNEI. The DNA of the CDR3 is TGTGCCAGCAGTGAGCAGGGAAGCTCCTACGAGCAGTACTTC. The encoded protein is CASSEQGSSYEQYF.

The chain links TRBV7-8 to TRBJ2-5; possible D gene TRBD1, 7 bases. CDR3 length equals 15 residues. Looked up from germline, CDR1 is SGHVS and CDR2 is FQNEAQ. Trimming removed 2 bases at V and 4 bases at J, with 14 bases between. The CDR3 region is CASSLQGGQGETQYF. CDR3 DNA: TGTGCCAGCAGCTTACAGGGGGGCCAAGGAGAGACCCAGTACTTC.

The rearrangement links TRBV5-4 to TRBJ2-1; 7 bases line up with TRBD1. CDR3 length: 16 amino acids. Germline CDR1 SGHNT, CDR2 YYREEE (reference sequence). The J segment lost 0 bases and the V segment lost 0 bases, leaving 3 bases of the junction unmatched. In DNA form, the CDR3 reads TGTGCCAGCAGCTTGGCGGGACAGCCCTCCTACAATGAGCAGTTCTTC. It encodes CASSLAGQPSYNEQFF.

With regard to this clone: A far larger clone is one nucleotide away, so this likely arose from a read error. The same CDR3 can be traced to other DNA sequences in this sample. The chain carries TRBV11-2 and TRBJ1-5; tentatively, D is TRBD1 (5 bases). Germline V gene data show CDR1 as SGHAT and CDR2 as FQNNGV. Trimming shortened V by 0 bases and J by 7 bases, and 7 bases separated the two germline ends. CDR3 length: 13 amino acids. The CDR3 DNA follows: TGTGCCAGCAGCTTAGATCGGGGGCAGCCCCAGCATTTT. As protein: CASSLDRGQPQHF.

The rearrangement joins TRBV5-1 to TRBJ2-2; no clear D gene. In germline, CDR1 is SGHRS, CDR2 YFSETQ. There are 15 residues in the CDR3. V was clipped by 4 bases and J by 1 base, with 11 bases between them. CDR3 sequence (DNA): TGCGCCAGCAGCCCGGACGGAATGAACACCGGGGAGCTGTTTTTT. It yields the protein CASSPDGMNTGELFF.

The V gene is TRBV11-3, the J gene TRBJ1-1, with 11 bases identical to TRBD1. The V and J ends lost 1 base and 3 bases, in that order; junction bases with no gene match: 13. In germline, CDR1 is SGHNT, CDR2 YENEEA. The CDR3 loop spans 19 amino acids. CDR3 in amino acids: CASSLVRTGGVGWDTEAFF. Written as DNA, the CDR3 is TGTGCCAGCAGCTTAGTTAGGACAGGGGGCGTCGGGTGGGACACTGAAGCTTTCTTT.

This clone turned up a few times. The chain recombines TRBV28 with TRBJ1-2; no clear D. In germline, CDR1 is MDHEN, CDR2 SYDVKM. V lost 7 bases and J 0 bases, leaving 12 bases between the germline ends. The CDR3 loop spans 14 amino acids. CDR3 DNA sequence: TGTGCCAGCAAACCGCTTGTAGCTAACTATGGCTACACCTTC. Its protein product is CASKPLVANYGYTF.

Worth noting for this clone: Germline and junction disagree at one end, which may indicate a read error. The chain recombines TRBV5-4 with TRBJ1-2; no firm D call. Germline CDR1 SGHNT, CDR2 YYREEE (reference sequence). The CDR3 consists of 13 residues. As DNA, the CDR3 is TGCGCCAGCAGCCAAGACCTGTTAACTGGGTACACCTTC. Its protein is CASSQDLLTGYTF.